The 25 T cell receptor beta chains given below trace back to one sample, sequenced in a study of blood T cell repertoires in COVID-19. The protocol was immunoSEQ multiplex PCR, while the TCRdb copy is restricted to in-frame clones and leaves out a portion. The data show tens of thousands of clones, around 86% seen once. The sequencing input was peripheral blood. The receptors originated from a human donor in a cohort sampled during active COVID-19.

V is TRBV10-3 and J is TRBJ2-7; TRBD1 aligns across 7 bases. This CDR3 has 15 amino acids. The V and J ends lost 2 bases and 4 bases, in that order; junction bases with no gene match: 8. CDR1 and CDR2 (germline): ENHRY, SYGVKD. The CDR3 DNA reads TGTGCCATCAGTGAGAGGGAACAGGGGCGGTACGAGCAGTACTTC. As protein: CAISEREQGRYEQYF.

The chain combines TRBV7-2 with TRBJ2-1; 9 nucleotides match TRBD1. Germline CDR1 is SGHTA and CDR2 is FQGNSA. V lost 1 base and J lost 9; bases outside the gene matches: 7. The CDR3 consists of 15 residues. CDR3 protein: CASSLDGTGQGEQFF. CDR3 coding DNA: TGTGCCAGCAGCTTAGACGGGACAGGGCAGGGTGAGCAGTTCTTC.

This chain joins TRBV27 and TRBJ2-1; 7 bases map to TRBD2. Looked up from germline, CDR1 is MNHEY and CDR2 is SMNVEV (reference sequence). The CDR3 has 17 amino acids. Trimming cost V 5 bases and J 0 bases; bases outside gene matches: 10. DNA of the CDR3: TGTGCCAGCAGTCCACTCCCGGGCGGGAGCTCCTACAATGAGCAGTTCTTC. As protein: CASSPLPGGSSYNEQFF.

This chain joins TRBV18 and TRBJ1-1; perhaps TRBD1 as D (5 bases). This CDR3 region has 15 residues. Trimming left V 1 base short and J 4 bases short, with 13 bases between. CDR1 and CDR2 from the germline V gene are KGHSH and LQKENI. This chain's CDR3 is CASSPRVGGGTEAFF. CDR3 sequence (DNA): TGTGCCAGCTCACCACGGGTCGGGGGGGGCACTGAAGCTTTCTTT.

The chain is built from TRBV7-9 and TRBJ1-1; D not certain. CDR3 size: 13 residues. The V gene's germline CDR1 is SEHNR and CDR2 FQNEAQ (reference sequence). V gave up 5 bases and J gave up 8 bases, with 15 bases separating them. The CDR3 DNA follows: TGTGCCAGCAGCCGCGTGGCCTCGGAGGAAGCTTTCTTT. Amino acid sequence: CASSRVASEEAFF.

This sequence joins TRBV28 and TRBJ2-6; no clear D gene. The CDR3 is 15 amino acids. CDR1 MDHEN and CDR2 SYDVKM come from the germline V gene. The V end was cut by 6 bases, the J end by 0 bases, with 9 bases between. CDR3 DNA: TGTGCCAGCAGCTCCCGGAGCTCTGGGGCCAACGTCCTGACTTTC. Translation: CASSSRSSGANVLTF.

The V gene is TRBV2, the J gene TRBJ2-2; 7 bases line up with TRBD1. Trimming cost V 6 bases and J 3 bases; bases outside gene matches: 7. The germline V gene encodes CDR1 SNHLY and CDR2 FYNNEI. CDR3 length: 15 amino acids. CDR3 DNA: TGTGCCAGCAGCGCCGACAGGGTGGACACCGGGGAGCTGTTTTTT. As protein: CASSADRVDTGELFF.

This clone was recorded once. The gene calls are TRBV29-1 and TRBJ1-1, with D hard to call. The CDR3 is 13 amino acids. The V gene lost 5 bases and the J gene lost 5 bases, with 15 bases spanning the gap. Germline CDR1 is SQVTM and CDR2 is ANQGSEA. The CDR3 nucleotides read TGCAGCGTTCGCGCCCCCGGAGGGACTGAAGCTTTCTTT. Its translation: CSVRAPGGTEAFF.

In nucleotides, the CDR3 is TGTGCCAGCTCACCTACCGCCCCGGCGGCGGGTAATTCACCCCTCCACTTT. This codes for CASSPTAPAAGNSPLHF. The chain carries TRBV18 and TRBJ1-6; D call uncertain. This CDR3 contains 17 residues. CDR1 and CDR2 from the germline V gene are KGHSH and LQKENI. Trimming shortened V by 3 bases and J by 6 bases, and 18 bases separated the two germline ends.

The V gene is TRBV28, the J gene TRBJ2-5; D is perhaps TRBD2 (6 bases). Germline loops: CDR1 MDHEN, CDR2 SYDVKM. The CDR3 is 14 amino acids. V was clipped by 5 bases and J by 3 bases, with 13 bases between them. This CDR3 is CASSLPSAEETQYF. As DNA, the CDR3 is TGTGCCAGCAGTCTCCCTAGCGCCGAAGAGACCCAGTACTTC.

The rearrangement uses TRBV18 and TRBJ2-1; 7 nucleotides match TRBD1. CDR3 length: 17 amino acids. J gave up 5 bases and V 3 bases, and 13 bases lay outside the gene matches. The germline V gene has CDR1 KGHSH and CDR2 LQKENI. The CDR3 loop reads CASSPVNPGQPNNEQFF. The CDR3 DNA follows: TGTGCCAGCTCACCCGTCAACCCGGGACAGCCGAACAATGAGCAGTTCTTC.

This clone was observed a handful of times. This specimen includes other DNA sequences encoding the same CDR3. V and J are TRBV5-1 and TRBJ1-1, with D unclear. CDR1 and CDR2 from the germline V gene are SGHRS and YFSETQ. This CDR3 comprises 14 residues. Trimming shortened V by 1 base and J by 1 base, and 8 bases separated the two germline ends. The CDR3 reads CASSLTAGNTEAFF. The CDR3 nucleotides are TGCGCCAGCAGCTTGACGGCAGGGAACACTGAAGCTTTCTTT.

This sequence joins TRBV2 and TRBJ2-3; D is unclear. V lost 6 bases and J lost 0, with 7 bases in between. The CDR3 extends over 13 amino acids. Per germline, CDR1 SNHLY and CDR2 FYNNEI. In nucleotides, the CDR3 is TGTGCCAGCAGGTCTCCTAGCACAGATACGCAGTATTTT. The encoded protein is CASRSPSTDTQYF.

This clone was seen a few times. The rearrangement uses TRBV7-2 and TRBJ1-5, with TRBD1 identical over 7 bases. The CDR3 loop spans 14 amino acids. Germline V gives CDR1 SGHTA, CDR2 FQGNSA. Trimming removed 1 base from V and 6 bases from J; junction bases left unmatched: 3. The CDR3 region has the DNA TGTGCCAGCAGCTTAGGTAGGGGGCCTCAGCCCCAGCATTTT. Amino acid sequence: CASSLGRGPQPQHF.

The rearrangement uses TRBV5-8 and TRBJ1-2; 7 bases match TRBD1. Germline lookup yields CDR1 SGHTS and CDR2 YDEGEE. V dropped 2 bases and J dropped 7; count of bases not matched to a gene: 8. The CDR3 runs 14 residues. CDR3 sequence reads: CASSFRQGIIGYTF. The CDR3 DNA is TGTGCCAGCAGCTTCCGACAGGGAATTATTGGCTACACCTTC.

This chain uses TRBV12-3 or TRBV12-4 with TRBJ1-3; D unclear. V lost 3 bases and J 3 bases, leaving 3 bases between the germline ends. The CDR3 sequence is 12 residues long. CDR3 sequence (DNA): TGTGCCAGCAGTTTCGGTGGAAACACCATATATTTT. Translation: CASSFGGNTIYF.

The chain uses TRBV27 and TRBJ2-7; 12 bases line up with TRBD1. V was clipped by 4 bases and J by 4 bases; unmatched bases: 5. Per the germline V gene, CDR1 is MNHEY and CDR2 is SMNVEV (reference sequence). CDR3 size: 15 residues. CDR3 bases: TGTGCCAGCAGTTCCCCGGGACAGGGGGCTTACGAGCAGTACTTC. Protein: CASSSPGQGAYEQYF.

In its sample, this clone was seen a few times. This sample also contains other DNA sequences that code for the same CDR3. The J gene is TRBJ1-5, the V gene TRBV18, with D unclear. V lost 3 bases and J 4 bases, leaving 7 bases between the germline ends. Looked up from germline, CDR1 is KGHSH and CDR2 is LQKENI. This CDR3 contains 13 residues. CDR3 amino acids: CASSPSGNQPQHF. The CDR3 nucleotides read TGTGCCAGCTCACCCTCCGGGAATCAGCCCCAGCATTTT.

CDR3 loop: CASSYGQGGHEQYF. The CDR3 coding sequence is TGTGCCAGCAGCTACGGACAGGGAGGACACGAGCAGTACTTC. V and J are TRBV5-4 and TRBJ2-7; the match to TRBD1 covers 8 bases. The CDR3 is made up of 14 amino acids. Germline lookup yields CDR1 SGHNT and CDR2 YYREEE (reference sequence). Trimming removed 3 bases from V and 5 bases from J; junction bases left unmatched: 7.

The chain carries TRBV30 and TRBJ2-1; 10 nucleotides align to TRBD2. CDR3 size: 18 residues. The V and J ends lost 0 bases and 5 bases, in that order; junction bases with no gene match: 13. Germline V gives CDR1 GTSNPN, CDR2 SVGIG (reference sequence). This CDR3 reads CAWSVRLAGEGGDNEQFF. CDR3 sequence (DNA): TGTGCCTGGAGTGTACGGCTAGCGGGAGAGGGGGGGGACAATGAGCAGTTCTTC.

CDR3 sequence reads: CASSPRDRGTDTQYF. CDR3 bases: TGTGCCAGTAGTCCCCGGGACAGGGGAACAGATACGCAGTATTTT. The chain couples TRBV19 to TRBJ2-3; 10 bases map to TRBD1. Germline values: CDR1 LNHDA, CDR2 SQIVND (reference sequence). This CDR3 contains 15 residues. The junction had 5 bases not matched to a gene; V was cut back by 5 bases and J by 3 bases.

This clone is a singleton in its sample. This chain connects TRBV27 to TRBJ2-7; D is unclear. Germline assignment: CDR1 MNHEY and CDR2 SMNVEV (reference sequence). CDR3 length: 15 amino acids. Trimming took off 5 bases at V and 7 bases at J, with 21 bases between the two ends. This chain's CDR3 is CASSPRGGPTGEQYF. In nucleotides, the CDR3 is TGTGCCAGCAGTCCTCGCGGCGGTCCTACCGGAGAGCAGTACTTC.

The J gene is TRBJ2-1, the V gene TRBV7-8; perhaps TRBD2 as D (5 bases). Trimming cost V 5 bases and J 10 bases, with 15 bases left between them. Looked up from germline, CDR1 is SGHVS and CDR2 is FQNEAQ. The CDR3 covers 13 residues. CDR3 region: CASSRSGEGEQFF. The CDR3 DNA follows: TGTGCCAGCAGCCGGTCCGGGGAAGGGGAGCAGTTCTTC.

The chain couples TRBV19 to TRBJ1-2; possible D gene TRBD1, 5 bases. The CDR3 extends over 14 amino acids. V was pared by 10 bases and J by 7 bases, with 22 bases between. Per the germline V gene, CDR1 is LNHDA and CDR2 is SQIVND (reference sequence). The CDR3: CATSSGGVGAGYTF. The CDR3 nucleotides are TGTGCCACCTCATCGGGGGGGGTAGGAGCTGGCTACACCTTC.

This clone has only one observation. The chain uses TRBV9 and TRBJ2-5; D possibly corresponds to TRBD2 (6 bases). V shed 1 base and J shed 5 bases, with 15 bases lying between them. This CDR3 has 15 amino acids. Germline V gives CDR1 SGDLS, CDR2 YYNGEE. The CDR3 reads CASSVQGIGGETQYF. As DNA, the CDR3 is TGTGCCAGCAGCGTACAGGGAATTGGGGGGGAGACCCAGTACTTC.